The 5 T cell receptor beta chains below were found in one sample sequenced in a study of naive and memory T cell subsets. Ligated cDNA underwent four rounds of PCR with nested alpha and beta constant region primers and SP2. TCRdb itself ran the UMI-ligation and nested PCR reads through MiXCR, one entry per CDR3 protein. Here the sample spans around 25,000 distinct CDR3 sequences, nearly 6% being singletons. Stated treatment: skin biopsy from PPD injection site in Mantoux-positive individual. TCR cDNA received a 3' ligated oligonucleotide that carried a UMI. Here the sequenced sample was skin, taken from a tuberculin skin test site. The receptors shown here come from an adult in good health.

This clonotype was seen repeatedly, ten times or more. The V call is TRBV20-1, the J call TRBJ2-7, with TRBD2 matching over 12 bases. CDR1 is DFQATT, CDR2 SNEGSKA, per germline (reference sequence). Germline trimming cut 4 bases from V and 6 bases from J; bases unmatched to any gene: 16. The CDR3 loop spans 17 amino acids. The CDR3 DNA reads TGCAGTGCTAAAGACCGGACTAGCGGGATATCGCCCGGCGAGCAGTACTTC. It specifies CSAKDRTSGISPGEQYF.

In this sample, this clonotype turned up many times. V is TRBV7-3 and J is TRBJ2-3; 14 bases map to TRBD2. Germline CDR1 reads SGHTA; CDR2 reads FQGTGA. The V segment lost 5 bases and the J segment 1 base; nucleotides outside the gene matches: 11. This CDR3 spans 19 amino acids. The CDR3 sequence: CASSETGLAGVRGTDTQYF. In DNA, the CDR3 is TGTGCCAGCAGCGAGACGGGACTAGCGGGAGTAAGGGGCACAGATACGCAGTATTTT.

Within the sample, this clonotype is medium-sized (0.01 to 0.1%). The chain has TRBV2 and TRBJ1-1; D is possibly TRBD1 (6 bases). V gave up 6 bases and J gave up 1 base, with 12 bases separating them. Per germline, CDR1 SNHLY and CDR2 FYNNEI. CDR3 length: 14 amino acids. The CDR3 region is CASSRDIRNTEAFF. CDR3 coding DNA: TGTGCCAGCAGCCGGGACATCCGGAACACTGAAGCTTTCTTT.

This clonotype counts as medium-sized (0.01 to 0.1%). The CDR3 DNA sequence: TGTGCCAGCAGCTCGTTAGCGGGTAGTGGCCATGAGCAGTTCTTC. It translates to CASSSLAGSGHEQFF. The chain employs TRBV7-3 and TRBJ2-1; 7 bases match TRBD2. With V trimmed by 4 bases and J by 8 bases, 11 bases remained unmatched. The germline gives CDR1 SGHTA, CDR2 FQGTGA. This CDR3 contains 15 residues. Full variable domain (outside the CDR3, taken from reference TRBV7-3 and TRBJ2-1): GAGVSQTPSNKVTEKGKYVELRCDPISGHTALYWYRQSLGQGPEFLIYFQGTGAADDSGLPNDRFFAVRPEGSVSTLKIQRTERGDSAVYLCASSSLAGSGHEQFFGPGTRLTVL.

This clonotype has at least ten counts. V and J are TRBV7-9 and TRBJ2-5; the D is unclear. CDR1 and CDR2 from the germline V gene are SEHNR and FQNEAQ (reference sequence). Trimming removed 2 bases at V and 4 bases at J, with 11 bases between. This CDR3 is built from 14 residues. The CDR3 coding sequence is TGTGCCAGCAGCTTAACTCTAGTAGGAGAGACCCAGTACTTC. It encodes CASSLTLVGETQYF.